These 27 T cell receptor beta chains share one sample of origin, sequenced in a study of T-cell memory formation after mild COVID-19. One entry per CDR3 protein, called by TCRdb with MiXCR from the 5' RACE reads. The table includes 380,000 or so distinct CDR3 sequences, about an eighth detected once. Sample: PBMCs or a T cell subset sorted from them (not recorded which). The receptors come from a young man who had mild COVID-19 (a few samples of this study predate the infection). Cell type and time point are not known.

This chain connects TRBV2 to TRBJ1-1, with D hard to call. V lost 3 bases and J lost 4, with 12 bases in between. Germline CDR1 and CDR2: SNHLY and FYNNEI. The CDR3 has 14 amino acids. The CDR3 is CASSDSVSVTEAFF. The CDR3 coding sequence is TGTGCCAGCAGTGATTCTGTGAGTGTCACTGAAGCTTTCTTT.

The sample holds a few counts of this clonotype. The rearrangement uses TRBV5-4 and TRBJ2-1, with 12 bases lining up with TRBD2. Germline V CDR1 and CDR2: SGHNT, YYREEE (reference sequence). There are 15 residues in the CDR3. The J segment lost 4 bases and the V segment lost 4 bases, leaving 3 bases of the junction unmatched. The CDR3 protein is CASSMTSGGYNEQFF. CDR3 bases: TGTGCCAGCAGCATGACTAGCGGGGGATACAATGAGCAGTTCTTC.

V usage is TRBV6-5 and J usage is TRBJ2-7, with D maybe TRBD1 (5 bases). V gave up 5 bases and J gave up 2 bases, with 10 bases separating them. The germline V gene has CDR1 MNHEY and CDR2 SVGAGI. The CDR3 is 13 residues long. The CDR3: CASSLRVPYEQYF. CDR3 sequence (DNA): TGTGCCAGCAGTCTCAGGGTTCCCTACGAGCAGTACTTC.

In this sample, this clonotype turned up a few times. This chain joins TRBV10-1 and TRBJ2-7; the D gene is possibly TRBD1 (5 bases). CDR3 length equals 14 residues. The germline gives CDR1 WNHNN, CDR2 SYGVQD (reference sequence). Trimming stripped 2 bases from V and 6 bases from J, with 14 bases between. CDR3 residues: CASSEQTEASEQYF. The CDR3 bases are TGCGCCAGCAGTGAGCAGACAGAGGCCAGCGAGCAGTACTTC.

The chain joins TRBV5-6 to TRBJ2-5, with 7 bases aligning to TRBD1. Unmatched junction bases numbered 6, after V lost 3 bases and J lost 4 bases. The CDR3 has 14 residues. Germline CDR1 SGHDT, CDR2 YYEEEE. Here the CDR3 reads CASSWRNRGETQYF. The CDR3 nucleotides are TGTGCCAGCAGCTGGCGAAACAGGGGAGAGACCCAGTACTTC.

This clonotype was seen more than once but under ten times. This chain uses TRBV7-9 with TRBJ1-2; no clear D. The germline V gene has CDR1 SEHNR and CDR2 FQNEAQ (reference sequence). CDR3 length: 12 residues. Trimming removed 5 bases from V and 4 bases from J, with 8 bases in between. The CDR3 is CASSPQAYGYTF. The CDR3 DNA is TGTGCCAGCAGCCCCCAGGCCTATGGCTACACCTTC.

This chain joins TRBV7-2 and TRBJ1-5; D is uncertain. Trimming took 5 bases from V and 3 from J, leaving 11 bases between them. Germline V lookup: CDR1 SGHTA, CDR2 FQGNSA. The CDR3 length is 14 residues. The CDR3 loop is CASSPQGFNQPQHF. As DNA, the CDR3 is TGTGCCAGCAGCCCCCAAGGTTTCAATCAGCCCCAGCATTTT.

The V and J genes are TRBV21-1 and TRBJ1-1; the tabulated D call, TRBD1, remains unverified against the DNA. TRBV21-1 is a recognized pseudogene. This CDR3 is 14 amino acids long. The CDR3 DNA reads TGTGCCAGCAGCAAAATAGGGGCGAACACTGAAGCTTTCTTT. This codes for CASSKIGANTEAFF.

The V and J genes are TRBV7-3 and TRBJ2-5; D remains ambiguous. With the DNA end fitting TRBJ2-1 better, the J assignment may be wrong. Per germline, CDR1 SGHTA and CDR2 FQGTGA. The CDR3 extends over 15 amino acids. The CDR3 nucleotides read TGTGCCAGCAGCTTACAAATCGCCCCTCGCGATGAGCAGTTCTTC. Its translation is CASSLQIAPRDEQFF.

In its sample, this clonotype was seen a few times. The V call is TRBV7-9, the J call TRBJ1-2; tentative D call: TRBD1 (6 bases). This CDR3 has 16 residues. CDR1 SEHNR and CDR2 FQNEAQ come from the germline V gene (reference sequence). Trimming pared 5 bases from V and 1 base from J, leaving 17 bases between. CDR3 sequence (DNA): TGTGCCAGCAGCCGGATTTCAGGGGAAAATAACTATGGCTACACCTTC. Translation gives CASSRISGENNYGYTF.

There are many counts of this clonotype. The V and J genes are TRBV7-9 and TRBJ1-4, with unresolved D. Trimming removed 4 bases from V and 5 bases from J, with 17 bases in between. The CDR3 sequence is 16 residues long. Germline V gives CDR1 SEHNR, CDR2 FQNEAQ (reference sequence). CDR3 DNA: TGTGCCAGCAGCTCTACCCGGGGAGTACGAAATGAAAAACTGTTTTTT. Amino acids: CASSSTRGVRNEKLFF.

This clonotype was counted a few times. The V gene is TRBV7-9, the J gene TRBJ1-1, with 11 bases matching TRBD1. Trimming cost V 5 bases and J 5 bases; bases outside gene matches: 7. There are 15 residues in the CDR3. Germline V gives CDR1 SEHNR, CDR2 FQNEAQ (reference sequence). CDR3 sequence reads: CASSAGQGAKTEAFF. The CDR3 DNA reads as TGTGCCAGCAGCGCCGGACAGGGGGCCAAGACTGAAGCTTTCTTT. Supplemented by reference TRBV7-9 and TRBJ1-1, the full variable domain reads DTGVSQNPRHKITKRGQNVTFRCDPISEHNRLYWYRQTLGQGPEFLTYFQNEAQLEKSRLLSDRFSAERPKGSFSTLEIQRTEQGDSAMYLCASSAGQGAKTEAFFGQGTRLTVV.

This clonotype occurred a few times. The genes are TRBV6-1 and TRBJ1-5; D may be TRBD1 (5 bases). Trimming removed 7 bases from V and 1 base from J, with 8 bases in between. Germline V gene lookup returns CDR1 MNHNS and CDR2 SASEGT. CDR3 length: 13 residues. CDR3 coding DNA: TGTGCCAGCACGGGGGACAGCAATCAGCCCCAGCATTTT. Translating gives CASTGDSNQPQHF.

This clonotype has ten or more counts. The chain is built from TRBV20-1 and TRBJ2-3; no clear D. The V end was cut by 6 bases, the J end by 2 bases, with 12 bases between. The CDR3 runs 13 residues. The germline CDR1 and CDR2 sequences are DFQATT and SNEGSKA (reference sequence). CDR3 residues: CSAGPADTDTQYF. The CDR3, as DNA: TGCAGTGCCGGACCCGCGGACACAGATACGCAGTATTTT.

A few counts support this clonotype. The chain's CDR3 is CASSLLGAETQYF. CDR3 nucleotides: TGCGCCAGCAGCTTGCTTGGGGCTGAGACCCAGTACTTC. The chain links TRBV5-1 to TRBJ2-5; a possible D gene is TRBD1 (5 bases). V was trimmed by 1 base and J by 5 bases, leaving 9 bases between them. The CDR3 spans 13 residues. CDR1 SGHRS and CDR2 YFSETQ come from the germline V gene.

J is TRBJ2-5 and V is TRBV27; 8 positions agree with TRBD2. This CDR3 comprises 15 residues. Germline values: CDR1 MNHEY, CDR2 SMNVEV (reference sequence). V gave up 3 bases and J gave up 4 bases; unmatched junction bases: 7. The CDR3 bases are TGTGCCAGCAGTTTTTGGTCGGGGGGGACAGAGACCCAGTACTTC. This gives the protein CASSFWSGGTETQYF.

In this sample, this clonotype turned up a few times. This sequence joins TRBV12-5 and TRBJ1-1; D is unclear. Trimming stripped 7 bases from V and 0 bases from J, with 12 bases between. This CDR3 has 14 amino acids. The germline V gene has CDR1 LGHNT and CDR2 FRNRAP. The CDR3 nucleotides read TGTGCTAGTGCCCACGCGGTATTGAACACTGAAGCTTTCTTT. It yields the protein CASAHAVLNTEAFF. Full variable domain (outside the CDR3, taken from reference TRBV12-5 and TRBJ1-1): DARVTQTPRHKVTEMGQEVTMRCQPILGHNTVFWYRQTMMQGLELLAYFRNRAPLDDSGMPKDRFSAEMPDATLATLKIQPSEPRDSAVYFCASAHAVLNTEAFFGQGTRLTVV.

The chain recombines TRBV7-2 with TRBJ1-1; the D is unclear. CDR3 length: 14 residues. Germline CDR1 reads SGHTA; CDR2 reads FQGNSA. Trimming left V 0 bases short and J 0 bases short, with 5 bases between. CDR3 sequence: CASSLALVNTEAFF. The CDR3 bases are TGTGCCAGCAGCTTAGCATTGGTGAACACTGAAGCTTTCTTT.

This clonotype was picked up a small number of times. The CDR3 DNA sequence: TGTGCCAGCAGCGTAGAGGCAGGGGTCTCCTACAATGAGCAGTTCTTC. Residues: CASSVEAGVSYNEQFF. The chain combines TRBV9 with TRBJ2-1, with a possible D match to TRBD1 (6 bases). V was cut by 0 bases and J by 0 bases, with 10 bases left in between. In germline, CDR1 is SGDLS, CDR2 YYNGEE. This CDR3 is 16 amino acids long.

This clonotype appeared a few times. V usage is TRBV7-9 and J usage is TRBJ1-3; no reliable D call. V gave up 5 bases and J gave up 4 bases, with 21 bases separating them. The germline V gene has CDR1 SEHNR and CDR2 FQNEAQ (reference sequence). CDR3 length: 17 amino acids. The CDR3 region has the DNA TGTGCCAGCAGCCCGCTTAGATCTGGGCGTGGAGGAAACACCATATATTTT. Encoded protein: CASSPLRSGRGGNTIYF.

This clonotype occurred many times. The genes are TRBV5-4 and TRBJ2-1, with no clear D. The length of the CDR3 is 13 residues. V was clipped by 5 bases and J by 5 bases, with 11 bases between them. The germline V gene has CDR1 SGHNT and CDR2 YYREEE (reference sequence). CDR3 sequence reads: CASRLRVDNEQFF. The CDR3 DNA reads TGTGCCAGCAGGCTCCGAGTCGACAATGAGCAGTTCTTC.

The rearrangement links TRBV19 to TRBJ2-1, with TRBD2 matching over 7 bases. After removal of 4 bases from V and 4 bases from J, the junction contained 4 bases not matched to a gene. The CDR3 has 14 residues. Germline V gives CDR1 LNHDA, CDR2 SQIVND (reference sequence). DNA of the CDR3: TGTGCCAGTAGTACGCGCGGGGGTTACAATGAGCAGTTCTTC. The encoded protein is CASSTRGGYNEQFF.

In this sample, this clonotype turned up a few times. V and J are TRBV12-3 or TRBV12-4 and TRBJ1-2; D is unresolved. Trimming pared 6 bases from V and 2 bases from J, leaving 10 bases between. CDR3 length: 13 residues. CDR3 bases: TGTGCCAGCAGGCCCACAGCGAACTATGGCTACACCTTC. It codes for CASRPTANYGYTF.

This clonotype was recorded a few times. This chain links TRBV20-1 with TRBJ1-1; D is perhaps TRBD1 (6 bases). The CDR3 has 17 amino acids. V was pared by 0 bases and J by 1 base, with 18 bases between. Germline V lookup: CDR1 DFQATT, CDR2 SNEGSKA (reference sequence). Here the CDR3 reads CSARDDLEQGPNTEAFF. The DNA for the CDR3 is TGCAGTGCTAGAGATGACCTAGAACAGGGACCGAACACTGAAGCTTTCTTT.

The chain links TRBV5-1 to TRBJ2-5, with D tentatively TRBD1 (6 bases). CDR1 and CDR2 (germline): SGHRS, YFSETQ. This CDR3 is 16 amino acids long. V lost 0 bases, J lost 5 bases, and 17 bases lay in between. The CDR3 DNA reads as TGCGCCAGCAGCTTGGCTGGGGGCGATTCAGGCGAGACCCAGTACTTC. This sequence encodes CASSLAGGDSGETQYF.

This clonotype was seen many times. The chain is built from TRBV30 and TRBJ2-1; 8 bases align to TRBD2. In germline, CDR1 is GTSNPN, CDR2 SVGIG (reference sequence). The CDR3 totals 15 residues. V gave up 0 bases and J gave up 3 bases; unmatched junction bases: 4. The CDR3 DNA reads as TGTGCCTGGAGTGTAGCTAGCGGGTTCTACAATGAGCAGTTCTTC. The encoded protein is CAWSVASGFYNEQFF.

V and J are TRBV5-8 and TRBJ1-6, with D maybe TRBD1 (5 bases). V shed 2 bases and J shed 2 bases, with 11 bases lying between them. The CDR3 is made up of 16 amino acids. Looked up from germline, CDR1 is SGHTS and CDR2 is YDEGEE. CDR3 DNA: TGTGCCAGCAGCTTCGGCGGGGGGACCTATAATTCACCCCTCCACTTT. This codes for CASSFGGGTYNSPLHF.